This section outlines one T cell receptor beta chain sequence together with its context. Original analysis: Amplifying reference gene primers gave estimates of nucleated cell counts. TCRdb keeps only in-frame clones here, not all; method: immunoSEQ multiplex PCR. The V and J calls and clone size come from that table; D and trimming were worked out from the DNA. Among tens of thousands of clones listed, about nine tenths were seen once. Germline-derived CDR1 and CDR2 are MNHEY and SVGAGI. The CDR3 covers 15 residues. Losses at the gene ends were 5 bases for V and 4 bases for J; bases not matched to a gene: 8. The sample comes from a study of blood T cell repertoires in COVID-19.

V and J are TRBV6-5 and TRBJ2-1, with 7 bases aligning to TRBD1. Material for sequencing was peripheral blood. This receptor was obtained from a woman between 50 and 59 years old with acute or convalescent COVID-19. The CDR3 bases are TGTGCCAGCAGTAACCCCGGGACAGCTTACAATGAGCAGTTCTTC. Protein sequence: CASSNPGTAYNEQFF.